The clone carrying this T cell receptor beta chain was seen only a few times. Its antigen is currently unknown. A universal primer site came from template switching; cDNA carried unique molecular identifiers. TCRdb redid the calling of the 5' RACE reads with MiXCR, one entry per CDR3 protein. The sample holds 400,000 to 500,000 distinct CDR3 sequences, approximately 15% seen once. These data are taken from a study of identical twins. Study results and limitations: An excess of low generation probability was shown by twin-shared out-of-frame alpha sequences. A lower insertion count was a feature of abundant cord blood beta clonotypes, with no such feature in memory repertoires. The authors noted that invariant MAIT and iNKT cells could partly confound zero-insertion analyses.

Germline CDR1 is SGHAT and CDR2 is FQNNGV. V dropped 0 bases and J dropped 4; count of bases not matched to a gene: 4. The CDR3 contains 15 residues. In addition, the sample was reused for a study of yellow fever vaccine responses in identical twins.

Input material: CD4+ T cells sorted from blood. The receptor was derived from a young woman in good health. This sequence joins TRBV11-2 and TRBJ2-5; 8 bases align to TRBD2. CDR3 nucleotides: TGTGCCAGCAGCTTAGATAGCGGGATGAGAGAGACCCAGTACTTC. Its protein is CASSLDSGMRETQYF.